This passage covers 18 T cell receptor beta chains from one sample sequenced in a study of cytomegalovirus exposure and HLA in healthy donors. The PCR used 60 Vbeta and 13 Jbeta primers. Data came from immunoSEQ multiplex PCR; TCRdb stores just in-frame clones and leaves some out. This table holds fewer than 250,000 clones, about four fifths found once. The sequenced sample consisted of PBMCs. These receptor sequences come from a woman aged 45 to 65 in good health and CMV-seropositive.

The chain couples TRBV5-8 to TRBJ1-1, with 7 bases identical to TRBD1. Germline CDR1 and CDR2: SGHTS and YDEGEE. V lost 4 bases and J lost 4; bases outside the gene matches: 7. CDR3 length: 14 amino acids. Here the CDR3 reads CASSAERGLTEAFF. DNA of the CDR3: TGTGCCAGCAGCGCGGAGAGGGGGCTCACTGAAGCTTTCTTT.

The V gene is TRBV9, the J gene TRBJ1-5; 8 bases agree with TRBD1. The V gene end was trimmed by 3 bases and the J gene end by 1 base; junction bases not matched to a gene: 12. The CDR3 totals 18 residues. Germline CDR1 SGDLS, CDR2 YYNGEE. The CDR3 sequence is CASSARTGRIRSNQPQHF. CDR3 DNA: TGTGCCAGCAGCGCCCGGACAGGGAGGATAAGGAGCAATCAGCCCCAGCATTTT.

The rearrangement joins TRBV6-5 to TRBJ2-1; 9 positions match TRBD2. CDR1 and CDR2 (germline): MNHEY, SVGAGI. The CDR3 spans 14 residues. V was pared by 0 bases and J by 10 bases, with 4 bases of the junction left unmatched. Here the CDR3 DNA reads TGTGCCAGCAGTTACTCGATGCGGGGGGGGGAGCAGTTCTTC. Translating gives CASSYSMRGGEQFF.

CDR3 DNA: TGTGCCAGCCTGGCGAGGGGGGGCCCAAGCACTGAAGCTTTCTTT. It translates to CASLARGGPSTEAFF. The rearrangement joins TRBV25-1 to TRBJ1-1, with a tentative D call TRBD1 (6 bases). The V end was cut by 8 bases, the J end by 4 bases, with 20 bases between. Germline values: CDR1 MGHDK, CDR2 SYGVNS. The CDR3 totals 15 residues.

The chain recombines TRBV12-5 with TRBJ1-1; D remains unclear. V gave up 6 bases and J gave up 3 bases, with 11 bases separating them. The CDR3 has 13 residues. CDR1 is LGHNT and CDR2 is FRNRAP in the germline V gene. This CDR3 is CASGQHSYTEAFF. CDR3 coding DNA: TGTGCTAGTGGACAACACAGTTACACTGAAGCTTTCTTT.

The V call is TRBV4-3, the J call TRBJ1-1; D is undetermined. V was trimmed by 7 bases and J by 1 base, leaving 16 bases between them. There are 15 residues in the CDR3. Germline CDR1 and CDR2: LGHNA and YSLEER. This CDR3 is CASTTNSPTNTEAFF. DNA for the CDR3: TGCGCCAGCACCACAAACAGTCCCACGAACACTGAAGCTTTCTTT.

The genes are TRBV5-1 and TRBJ1-2; maybe TRBD1 (6 bases). The ends were cut back, 4 bases at V and 2 bases at J, with 12 bases in the middle. CDR3 length: 14 residues. CDR1 and CDR2 (germline): SGHRS, YFSETQ. The CDR3 loop is CASSGGGPNYGYTF. CDR3 in DNA: TGCGCCAGCAGCGGCGGGGGCCCCAACTATGGCTACACCTTC.

V usage is TRBV6-5 and J usage is TRBJ2-7, with D unresolved. Germline V gene data show CDR1 as MNHEY and CDR2 as SVGAGI. The V end was cut by 7 bases, the J end by 4 bases, with 8 bases between. The CDR3 extends over 11 amino acids. The CDR3 here is CASKRAYEQYF. In DNA, the CDR3 is TGTGCCAGCAAACGAGCTTACGAGCAGTACTTC.

The chain carries TRBV6-1 and TRBJ2-1, with TRBD1 matching over 8 bases. V was pared by 1 base and J by 2 bases, with 4 bases of the junction left unmatched. This CDR3 comprises 16 residues. The V gene's germline CDR1 is MNHNS and CDR2 SASEGT. The CDR3 DNA reads as TGTGCCAGCAGTGAAGGGCAGGGGGCCCCCTACAATGAGCAGTTCTTC. It codes for CASSEGQGAPYNEQFF.

This clone was counted between two and nine times. The chain has TRBV7-9 and TRBJ1-4, with 7 positions matching TRBD1. The CDR3 spans 14 residues. V shed 1 base, J shed 6 bases, and the junction held 2 bases outside the gene matches. Germline V gene data show CDR1 as SEHNR and CDR2 as FQNEAQ (reference sequence). CDR3 nucleotides: TGTGCCAGCAGCTTAGATCAGGGGGATGAAAAACTGTTTTTT. Protein: CASSLDQGDEKLFF.

In nucleotides, the CDR3 is TGTGCCAGCAGCCTGGGACAGCCGCTCCTCAGCTACACCTTC. This gives the protein CASSLGQPLLSYTF. This chain joins TRBV9 and TRBJ1-2, with 7 bases that match TRBD1. This CDR3 is 14 amino acids long. The ends lost 4 bases at V and 9 bases at J; junction bases unmatched: 12. Germline CDR1 SGDLS, CDR2 YYNGEE.

V usage is TRBV6-6 and J usage is TRBJ2-2; maybe TRBD2 (5 bases). The CDR3 spans 14 residues. Trimming stripped 6 bases from V and 5 bases from J, with 13 bases between. CDR1 is MNHNY and CDR2 is SVGAGI in the germline V gene (reference sequence). The CDR3, as DNA: TGTGCCAGCAGCCGAATCCGGGGTACCGGGGAGCTGTTTTTT. The encoded protein is CASSRIRGTGELFF.

V is TRBV9 and J is TRBJ2-2; 9 bases are a match to TRBD1. The V gene's germline CDR1 is SGDLS and CDR2 YYNGEE. The V segment lost 4 bases and the J segment 3 bases; nucleotides outside the gene matches: 13. CDR3 length: 18 amino acids. CDR3 protein: CASSPRTGETRHTGELFF. In DNA form, the CDR3 reads TGTGCCAGCAGCCCGAGGACAGGGGAAACGAGACACACCGGGGAGCTGTTTTTT.

This clone has a handful of counts. The rearrangement uses TRBV2 and TRBJ1-2, with 9 nucleotides matching TRBD1. With 6 bases clipped from V and 4 bases from J, the junction kept 3 bases outside the gene matches. The CDR3 has 13 amino acids. Germline assignment: CDR1 SNHLY and CDR2 FYNNEI. Here the CDR3 DNA reads TGTGCCAGCAGCGGACAGGGGCTCTATGGCTACACCTTC. This codes for CASSGQGLYGYTF.

V gene TRBV6-5 combines with J gene TRBJ1-2, with 7 bases identical to TRBD1. Germline loops: CDR1 MNHEY, CDR2 SVGAGI. Trimming cost V 1 base and J 4 bases; bases outside gene matches: 0. The CDR3 extends over 13 amino acids. The CDR3 protein is CASSYYRGYGYTF. The CDR3 nucleotides read TGTGCCAGCAGTTACTACAGGGGCTATGGCTACACCTTC.

In DNA form, the CDR3 reads TGTGCCAGCAGCTCTGTGCCAGGGAACTACGAGCAGTACTTC. Protein product: CASSSVPGNYEQYF. The chain couples TRBV7-9 to TRBJ2-7; maybe TRBD1 (5 bases). V lost 4 bases to trimming and J lost 3 bases, with 13 bases between them. Germline V gene data show CDR1 as SEHNR and CDR2 as FQNEAQ (reference sequence). CDR3 size: 14 residues. Using reference TRBV7-9 and TRBJ2-7 for the parts outside the CDR3, the full variable domain is DTGVSQNPRHKITKRGQNVTFRCDPISEHNRLYWYRQTLGQGPEFLTYFQNEAQLEKSRLLSDRFSAERPKGSFSTLEIQRTEQGDSAMYLCASSSVPGNYEQYFGPGTRLTVT.

This chain connects TRBV7-2 to TRBJ2-7, with D tentatively TRBD1 (6 bases). The CDR3 totals 13 residues. Per the germline V gene, CDR1 is SGHTA and CDR2 is FQGNSA. The V end lost 6 bases, the J end lost 3 bases, and 12 bases lay between the germline ends. CDR3 nucleotides: TGTGCCAGCAGTCGTACAGGGAACTACGAGCAGTACTTC. Encoded protein: CASSRTGNYEQYF.

This rearrangement joins TRBV4-1 to TRBJ1-3, with TRBD1 as a possible D gene (6 bases). V gave up 1 base and J gave up 0 bases, with 19 bases separating them. Germline assignment: CDR1 MGHRA and CDR2 YSYEKL. CDR3 length: 19 residues. The CDR3, as DNA: TGCGCCAGCAGCCAAGGAGCGGGGGCCTTGGACTCCTCTGGAAACACCATATATTTT. This gives the protein CASSQGAGALDSSGNTIYF.